This T cell receptor (beta chain) came from a study of shared clonotypes between healthy human individuals. Profiled with immunoSEQ multiplex PCR; TCRdb holds only in-frame clones, not every one. The sample has approximately 980,000 clones; over 75% are singletons. The CDR3 runs to 17 residues. Note on this clone: The target antigen is unknown.

General study points: The donor pool, a small one, limited the genetic and exposure-history diversity represented. Naive subsets generally had larger estimated richness than memory subsets. Of the naive CD4 clonotypes, 4% to 5% were shared across a handful of donors.

The specimen was memory CD4+ T cells sorted from blood. As to subset: CD45RA-negative fraction. This clonotype originated in a young man in good health. V and J are TRBV21-1 and TRBJ1-2. TRBV21-1 has pseudogene status. CDR3 nucleotide sequence: TGTGCCAGCAGCCTATGGGAGTCCAGAAATCCGGCCTATGGCTACACCTTC. Its translation: CASSLWESRNPAYGYTF.